These 29 T cell receptor beta chains came from one sample sequenced in a study of CD8+ T cells in alopecia areata. As the sequencing template, cDNA was produced by extracting RNA and reverse transcribing it. Only in-frame clones appear in the TCRdb table, and some are missing; sequencing was by immunoSEQ multiplex PCR. The sample holds about 270,000 clones, and no clone turns up only once. A panel of CD4, CD8alpha, NKG2D, NKG2ACE and other markers served to sort pooled cutaneous lymph node cells. The sequencing sample was made of CD4+ T cells sorted from a lymph node. Receptors were obtained from a C3H/HeJ mouse with alopecia areata. The strain's MHC type: H2-k.

Notes on this clone: Gene and germline names: mouse. Read sequence stops 4 residues before the CDR3 end, and the germline J gene provides the missing end. The chain couples TRBV13-1 to TRBJ2-2, with 10 bases lining up with TRBD1. The junction had 6 bases not matched to a gene; V was cut back by 0 bases and J by 4 bases. The CDR3 contains 17 residues. The germline V gene has CDR1 NSHNY and CDR2 SYGAGN. CDR3: CASSDAMGTGVTGQLYF. The sequenced part of the CDR3 DNA is TGTGCCAGCAGTGATGCAATGGGGACAGGGGTCACCGGG.

Concerning this clone: Mouse names are used for the genes. The read ends 4 residues early relative to the CDR3; the germline J gene fills the gap. This chain links TRBV5 with TRBJ2-2; D is possibly TRBD1 (5 bases). The ends were cut back, 0 bases at V and 3 bases at J, with 11 bases in the middle. The germline CDR1 and CDR2 sequences are LGHNA and YNLKQL (reference sequence). The CDR3 is 16 amino acids. The CDR3 protein is CASSQDPRADTGQLYF. The sequenced part of the CDR3 DNA is TGTGCCAGCAGCCAAGACCCCAGGGCGGACACCGGG.

There are a few counts of this clone. Gene names denote mouse genes. The DNA read from the CDR3 is TGCACCTGCAACCGGGACATAAACACCGGG. Its protein product is CTCNRDINTG. The CDR3, in full, reads CTCNRDINTGQLYF. The chain uses TRBV1 and TRBJ2-2; possible D gene TRBD1, 6 bases. The observed sequence ends 4 residues before the CDR3 terminus, with the missing tail filled in from the germline J gene. The germline gives CDR1 NSQYPW, CDR2 LRSPGD (reference sequence). CDR3 length: 14 amino acids. Trimming left V 7 bases short and J 1 base short, with 10 bases between. The entire variable domain, with the rest obtained from reference TRBV1 and TRBJ2-2, is as follows: VTLLEQNPRWRLVPRGQAVNLRCILKNSQYPWMSWYQQDLQKQLQWLFTLRSPGDKEVKSLPGADYLATRVTDTELRLQVANMSQGRTLYCTCNRDINTGQLYFGEGSKLTVL.

This clone has just a few counts. These gene names are mouse names. Read sequence stops 4 residues before the CDR3 end, and the germline J gene provides the missing end. The chain links TRBV13-1 to TRBJ1-2, with TRBD1 matching over 9 bases. CDR3 length equals 16 residues. Germline V lookup: CDR1 NSHNY, CDR2 SYGAGN. J lost 4 bases, V lost 2 bases, and 9 bases had no gene match. The DNA read from the CDR3 is TGTGCCAGCAGTGAGCCCACAGGGGGCAGGGGCTCC. Its protein product is CASSEPTGGRGS. The full CDR3 sequence reads CASSEPTGGRGSDYTF.

About this clone: Mouse germline and gene names are used. The read is 4 residues too short to cover the CDR3 end, so that end is filled in from the germline J gene. The chain is built from TRBV19 and TRBJ1-2, with 10 bases that match TRBD1. The CDR3 loop spans 13 amino acids. CDR1 is FNHDT and CDR2 is SITEND in the germline V gene (reference sequence). The CDR3 DNA, read in part, is TGTGCCAGCACCCGGGACAGGGGCGGC. Translated: CASTRDRGG. The entire CDR3 is CASTRDRGGDYTF.

In this sample, this clone turned up a few times. Gene names follow the mouse nomenclature. The read finishes 4 residues shy of the CDR3 end, and the germline J gene is used to complete it. The rearrangement uses TRBV19 and TRBJ2-1; D might be TRBD1 (6 bases). CDR3 length: 14 amino acids. The germline V and J ends were trimmed by 2 bases and 3 bases, with 9 bases remaining between them. Germline V lookup: CDR1 FNHDT, CDR2 SITEND (reference sequence). The chain's CDR3 is CASSIQGFYAEQFF. CDR3 bases read: TGTGCCAGCAGTATCCAGGGGTTCTATGCT.

Comments on this clone: All gene names here are mouse names. The missing CDR3 end, 4 residues past where the read stops, is filled in from the germline J gene. The gene calls are TRBV13-3 and TRBJ2-1; 7 bases map to TRBD2. Germline CDR1 NNHDY, CDR2 SYVADS. After removal of 2 bases from V and 3 bases from J, the junction contained 2 bases not matched to a gene. The CDR3 loop spans 14 amino acids. The CDR3 sequence: CASSELGLYAEQFF. The CDR3 DNA, read in part, is TGTGCCAGCAGTGAACTGGGGCTCTATGCT.

In its sample, this clone was seen a few times. Here the gene names and germline are mouse. Read coverage stops 4 residues before the CDR3 terminus; the germline J gene supplies the remainder. Other DNA sequences in the sample encode the same CDR3. The V call is TRBV19, the J call TRBJ1-2, with D tentatively TRBD1 (6 bases). The V gene lost 4 bases and the J gene lost 1 base, with 8 bases spanning the gap. The V gene's germline CDR1 is FNHDT and CDR2 SITEND (reference sequence). This CDR3 is 13 amino acids long. Partial CDR3 DNA: TGTGCCAGCAGTCGGGACATAAACTCC. Amino acid sequence: CASSRDINS. The CDR3 reads in full as CASSRDINSDYTF.

This clone was counted at least ten times. Gene names denote mouse genes. This same CDR3 is encoded by further DNA sequences in the sample. Partial CDR3 DNA: TGTGCTAGCAGTAGGGCCAGGGGGAACACCGGG. The encoded protein is CASSRARGNTG. The whole CDR3 region reads CASSRARGNTGQLYF. V usage is TRBV17 and J usage is TRBJ2-2; 7 nucleotides match TRBD1. With the read ending 4 residues before the CDR3 end, the germline J gene is used to fill in that end. The CDR3 totals 15 residues. Per the germline V gene, CDR1 is MNHDT and CDR2 is YYDKIL. V gave up 3 bases and J gave up 2 bases; unmatched junction bases: 3.

A word on this clone: Genes and germline come from the mouse. The read finishes 4 residues shy of the CDR3 end, and the germline J gene is used to complete it. This rearrangement joins TRBV1 to TRBJ1-1; maybe TRBD1 (5 bases). In germline, CDR1 is NSQYPW, CDR2 LRSPGD (reference sequence). This CDR3 has 15 amino acids. The sequenced CDR3 bases are TGCACCTGCAGTGCAGAAAGACTGGGGGTCGGA. This encodes CTCSAERLGVG. The whole CDR3 sequence is CTCSAERLGVGEVFF.

Of note for this clone: Germline and genes: mouse. The CDR3 extends 4 residues past the end of the read, so its final part is completed from the germline J gene. The V call is TRBV5, the J call TRBJ2-1; 9 nucleotides agree with TRBD2. The CDR3 covers 15 residues. Germline CDR1 reads LGHNA; CDR2 reads YNLKQL (reference sequence). The V segment lost 5 bases and the J segment 0 bases; nucleotides outside the gene matches: 2. The CDR3 here is CASSGLGSNYAEQFF. Incomplete CDR3 DNA: TGTGCCAGCAGCGGACTGGGGAGTAACTATGCT.

Note on this clone: Genes and germline come from the mouse. The read is 4 residues too short to cover the CDR3 end, so that end is filled in from the germline J gene. J is TRBJ2-7 and V is TRBV13-3; 10 bases match TRBD2. CDR3 length: 15 residues. Germline lookup yields CDR1 NNHDY and CDR2 SYVADS. V lost 4 bases and J lost 0; bases outside the gene matches: 4. Here the CDR3 reads CASSTDWGSSYEQYF. CDR3 bases read: TGTGCCAGCAGTACGGACTGGGGGAGCTCCTAT.

In regard to this clone: Any gene name here is a mouse gene name. The read stops 4 residues short of the end of the CDR3; the missing end is completed from the germline J gene. The chain is built from TRBV14 and TRBJ2-1; 11 positions agree with TRBD2. The CDR3 sequence is 14 residues long. The germline CDR1 and CDR2 sequences are SGHDT and FRDEAV. CDR3 DNA (partial): TGTGCCAGCAGTACTGGGGGGGCGCGGGCT. Its protein is CASSTGGARA. In full, the CDR3 is CASSTGGARAEQFF.

There are a few counts of this clone. Mouse names are used for the genes. The CDR3 goes on 4 residues after the read ends, and that part is filled in from the germline J gene. V usage is TRBV3 and J usage is TRBJ2-3; TRBD2 matches 7 bases. The ends lost 1 base at V and 0 bases at J; junction bases unmatched: 1. CDR1 and CDR2 (germline): SNHLY, FYNGKV (reference sequence). The CDR3 has 15 amino acids. The part of the CDR3 DNA that was read is TGTGCCAGCAGCTTAGGGGGGGGTAGTGCAGAA. Translating it yields CASSLGGGSAE. The entire CDR3 reads CASSLGGGSAETLYF. The full variable domain, its missing parts supplied by reference TRBV3 and TRBJ2-3, is GPKVLQIPSHQIIDMGQMVTLNCDPVSNHLYFYWYKQILGQQMEFLVNFYNGKVMEKSKLFKDQFSVERPDGSYFTLKIQPTALEDSAVYFCASSLGGGSAETLYFGSGTRLTVL.

This clone was seen a few times. Gene labels here are mouse ones. The observed sequence ends 4 residues before the CDR3 terminus, with the missing tail filled in from the germline J gene. The V call is TRBV5, the J call TRBJ1-1; D perhaps matches TRBD1 (6 bases). CDR3 length: 12 residues. In germline, CDR1 is LGHNA, CDR2 YNLKQL (reference sequence). CDR3 amino acids: CASSHNRVEVFF. Incomplete CDR3 DNA: TGTGCCAGCAGCCACAACAGGGTA.

This clone turned up a few times. Gene names follow the mouse nomenclature. The CDR3 end lies 4 residues beyond the end of the read and is filled in from the germline J gene. Other nucleotide sequences in the sample specify the same CDR3. V usage is TRBV31 and J usage is TRBJ2-2, with D maybe TRBD2 (5 bases). This CDR3 spans 16 amino acids. Germline values: CDR1 GKSSPN, CDR2 SITVG. Trimming took off 0 bases at V and 0 bases at J, with 11 bases between the two ends. CDR3 DNA (partial): TGTGCCTGGAGTCTAGGGCTGGGAGCAAACACCGGG. The encoded protein is CAWSLGLGANTG. The CDR3 in its entirety is CAWSLGLGANTGQLYF.

This clone was picked up a small number of times. Gene names and germline match the mouse. CDR3 sequence reads: CTCSAVLGGVSAETLYF. CDR3 DNA (partial): TGCACCTGCAGTGCAGTCCTGGGGGGGGTTAGTGCAGAA. The chain links TRBV1 to TRBJ2-3; 9 bases agree with TRBD2. The read gets to within 4 residues of the CDR3 end, and the germline J gene fills in the rest. CDR1 is NSQYPW, CDR2 LRSPGD, per germline (reference sequence). The CDR3 runs to 17 residues. V lost 1 base to trimming and J lost 0 bases; unmatched junction nucleotides: 5.

This clone was seen a few times. Gene names are mouse gene names. The missing CDR3 end, 4 residues past where the read stops, is filled in from the germline J gene. Other DNA sequences of this sample code for an identical CDR3. The V and J genes are TRBV1 and TRBJ2-1; 9 nucleotides align to TRBD2. J lost 4 bases, V lost 0 bases, and 4 bases had no gene match. The germline V gene has CDR1 NSQYPW and CDR2 LRSPGD (reference sequence). The CDR3 is 16 amino acids. The sequenced CDR3 bases are TGCACCTGCAGTGCAGATAACTGGGGGGCGTATGCT. This translates into CTCSADNWGAYA. The whole CDR3 sequence reads CTCSADNWGAYAEQFF.

This clone came up a few times. Genes and germline are mouse. Read coverage stops 4 residues before the CDR3 terminus; the germline J gene supplies the remainder. The chain couples TRBV13-3 to TRBJ2-7, with D unclear. In germline, CDR1 is NNHDY, CDR2 SYVADS. The CDR3 extends over 13 amino acids. V lost 5 bases, J lost 3 bases, and 12 bases lay in between. The CDR3 sequence is CASRTPTLYEQYF. CDR3 DNA (partial): TGTGCCAGCAGAACACCTACCCTCTAT.

This clone came up a few times. Genes here carry mouse names. The read terminates 4 residues before the CDR3 end, so the remaining end is supplied by the germline J gene. The J gene is TRBJ1-2, the V gene TRBV13-1; D remains unclear. The CDR3 contains 14 residues. Germline V gene lookup returns CDR1 NSHNY and CDR2 SYGAGN. Deletions cut 2 bases from V and 0 bases from J, with 8 bases between. The covered CDR3 bases are TGTGCCAGCAGTGACCGTCTGGCAAACTCC. Protein: CASSDRLANS. The entire CDR3 protein reads CASSDRLANSDYTF.

Regarding this clone: These gene names are mouse names. The sequence runs out 4 residues before the end of the CDR3; the remainder is reconstructed from the germline J gene. Other DNA sequences within the sample encode an identical CDR3. The gene calls are TRBV13-1 and TRBJ2-3, with 9 bases fitting TRBD1. V was clipped by 2 bases and J by 3 bases; unmatched bases: 4. The CDR3 length is 15 residues. Germline V gene sequence: CDR1 NSHNY, CDR2 SYGAGN. The covered CDR3 bases are TGTGCCAGCAGTGACTCCGGGACAGGGGCAGAA. This encodes CASSDSGTGAE. The whole CDR3 is CASSDSGTGAETLYF.

A note on this clone: Genes and germline are mouse. Sequencing ends 3 residues short of the CDR3 end; the germline J gene provides the rest. The gene calls are TRBV19 and TRBJ1-6, with 7 bases that match TRBD1. TRBJ1-6 falls under the ORF class, with uncertain function. This CDR3 comprises 15 residues. Germline CDR1 FNHDT, CDR2 SITEND (reference sequence). Losses at the gene ends were 5 bases for V and 4 bases for J; bases not matched to a gene: 6. CDR3 DNA, as far as it was read: TGTGCCAGCAGGGGCCTCAGGGGGTATAATTCGCCC. Translated: CASRGLRGYNSP. The whole CDR3 region reads CASRGLRGYNSPLYF.

With respect to this clone: Gene names are the mouse ones. The read ends 4 residues before the CDR3 terminus; that terminus is restored from the germline J gene. At the DNA level, this CDR3 is encoded by other sequences in the same sample as well. The chain uses TRBV19 and TRBJ2-7; TRBD1 is a possible D gene (5 bases). In germline, CDR1 is FNHDT, CDR2 SITEND (reference sequence). This CDR3 has 12 residues. The CDR3 bases that were read are TGTGCCAGCAGTCCAGGGTCATAT. Its protein is CASSPGSY. The whole CDR3 sequence reads CASSPGSYEQYF.

With regard to this clone: Germline and genes here are mouse. Read coverage stops 4 residues before the CDR3 terminus; the germline J gene supplies the remainder. The sample has other DNA sequences that encode this CDR3 too. This chain uses TRBV5 with TRBJ2-1; D remains unclear. Germline-derived CDR1 and CDR2 are LGHNA and YNLKQL (reference sequence). The CDR3 length is 13 residues. The V gene lost 0 bases and the J gene lost 3 bases, with 3 bases spanning the gap. The CDR3 spells CASSQDSYAEQFF. CDR3 DNA (partial): TGTGCCAGCAGCCAAGACAGCTATGCT.

This clone occurred a few times. Germline and genes here are mouse. The read ends 4 residues shy of where the CDR3 ends; the end is completed using the germline J gene. This sequence joins TRBV13-1 and TRBJ2-3, with 7 bases matching TRBD2. CDR1 and CDR2 from the germline V gene are NSHNY and SYGAGN. The ends lost 1 base at V and 3 bases at J; junction bases unmatched: 2. CDR3 length: 14 amino acids. CDR3 amino acids: CASSDKLGAETLYF. CDR3 DNA (partial): TGTGCCAGCAGTGATAAACTGGGGGCAGAA.

This clone was counted only a few times. Gene names and germline match the mouse. The CDR3 end falls 4 residues outside the read, so it is completed with the germline J gene. The chain uses TRBV1 and TRBJ1-1; 8 nucleotides line up with TRBD1. This CDR3 has 15 residues. V lost 0 bases and J lost 1; bases outside the gene matches: 1. The germline CDR1 and CDR2 sequences are NSQYPW and LRSPGD (reference sequence). The CDR3 protein is CTCSADRGRNTEVFF. The sequenced CDR3 bases are TGCACCTGCAGTGCAGACAGGGGGCGGAACACA.

This clone was observed a few times. Gene names refer to mouse genes. The part of the CDR3 DNA that was read is TGTGCCAGCAGTGATGCACATGCAAACTCC. Translating gives CASSDAHANS. The complete CDR3 reads CASSDAHANSDYTF. The chain has TRBV13-3 and TRBJ1-2; D remains unclear. The read halts 4 residues ahead of the CDR3 end, with the missing end drawn from the germline J gene. The length of the CDR3 is 14 residues. CDR1 and CDR2 from the germline V gene are NNHDY and SYVADS. V was trimmed by 0 bases and J by 0 bases, leaving 6 bases between them.

This clone occurred a few times. Any gene name here is a mouse gene name. The sequenced fragment ends 4 residues before the CDR3 boundary, so the rest is inferred from the germline J gene. V is TRBV19 and J is TRBJ2-7; TRBD1 might be the D (6 bases). V was clipped by 3 bases and J by 2 bases, with 9 bases between them. The CDR3 length is 13 residues. Germline loops: CDR1 FNHDT, CDR2 SITEND (reference sequence). The CDR3 region is CASSTTGTYEQYF. CDR3 DNA (partial): TGTGCCAGCAGTACCACAGGGACCTAT. Full variable domain (remainder filled in from reference TRBV19 and TRBJ2-7): GGIITQTPKFLIGQEGQKLTLKCQQNFNHDTMYWYRQDSGKGLRLIYYSITENDLQKGDLSEGYDASREKKSSFSLTVTSAQKNEMAVFLCASSTTGTYEQYFGPGTRLTVL.

For this clone: Mouse names are used for the genes. The read finishes 4 residues shy of the CDR3 end, and the germline J gene is used to complete it. The chain has TRBV19 and TRBJ2-1, with TRBD2 matching over 8 bases. Germline V lookup: CDR1 FNHDT, CDR2 SITEND (reference sequence). This CDR3 spans 13 amino acids. The DNA read from the CDR3 is TGTGCCAGCAGTGGGGGGGCGCGAGCT. Translation: CASSGGARA. The whole CDR3 protein is CASSGGARAEQFF.